These 22 T cell receptor beta chains came from one sample sequenced in a study of tumor-infiltrating lymphocytes in primary liver carcinoma. Taking about 18-32 mg of unsorted bulk tissue, the authors co-extracted RNA and DNA. Total RNA (around 0.45 ug) served as template for TCR beta cDNA synthesis primed by a constant-region primer. Libraries of TCR beta came from three nested multiplex PCR rounds with slightly modified ARM-PCR. The opening two PCR rounds, approximately 10 cycles each, paired TRBV1-TRBV30 forward primers with a C-beta reverse primer. Via MiXCR, TCRdb re-called the multiplex PCR reads, giving one row per CDR3 protein. The sample has around 99,000 distinct CDR3 sequences; around 68% are singletons. The sample was tumor-adjacent normal liver tissue. Receptors were obtained from a middle-aged man with primary liver carcinoma and hepatitis B virus infection.

The DNA for the CDR3 is TGTGCCAGCAACTCCCAAGCGGGATGCAGCTACAATGAGCAGTTCTTC. Translated: CASNSQAGCSYNEQFF. The chain is built from TRBV11-2 and TRBJ2-1, with 7 bases lining up with TRBD2. CDR1 SGHAT and CDR2 FQNNGV come from the germline V gene. The CDR3 extends over 16 amino acids. The V segment lost 7 bases and the J segment 3 bases; nucleotides outside the gene matches: 12.

Note on this clonotype: One end of the junction fails to match germline, which may point to a read error. The rearrangement joins TRBV11-2 to TRBJ2-3; possible D gene TRBD2, 6 bases. Germline V CDR1 and CDR2: SGHAT, FQNNGV. The CDR3 totals 15 residues. DNA for the CDR3: TGTGCCAGGAGCTTTTTGGGGGGTAGCACAGATACGCAGTATTTT. This encodes CARSFLGGSTDTQYF.

This clonotype was picked up many times. The chain combines TRBV29-1 with TRBJ2-7; TRBD2 aligns across 7 bases. The CDR3 runs 13 residues. After removal of 5 bases from V and 0 bases from J, the junction contained 4 bases not matched to a gene. Germline CDR1 is SQVTM and CDR2 is ANQGSEA. The CDR3 nucleotides read TGCAGCGTTCTGGGGGGGAGCTCCTACGAGCAGTACTTC. It is translated as CSVLGGSSYEQYF.

As for this clonotype: This may come from a read error, since a much larger clone is one base off. This chain links TRBV12-3 or TRBV12-4 with TRBJ2-5; D call uncertain. The V gene lost 3 bases and the J gene lost 5 bases, with 10 bases spanning the gap. The CDR3 sequence is 13 residues long. CDR3 sequence reads: CASSLGSHETQYF. The CDR3 coding sequence is TGTGCCAGCAGTTTGGGTAGCCACGAGACCCAGTACTTC.

In this sample, this clonotype turned up once. This may come from a read error, since a much larger clone is one base off. The chain joins TRBV10-3 to TRBJ2-1, with a tentative D call TRBD1 (6 bases). Trimming removed 10 bases at V and 2 bases at J, with 15 bases between. Germline V gene lookup returns CDR1 ENHRY and CDR2 SYGVKD. CDR3 length: 14 residues. CDR3 coding DNA: TGTGCCACCAGCAGGACAGAGACCTACAATGAGCAGTTCTTC. Amino acids: CATSRTETYNEQFF.

This clonotype was detected many times. The chain uses TRBV6-5 and TRBJ2-7, with a tentative D call TRBD2 (7 bases). Trimming took off 6 bases at V and 6 bases at J, with 24 bases between the two ends. CDR1 is MNHEY, CDR2 SVGAGI, per germline. The CDR3 sequence is 16 residues long. CDR3 nucleotide sequence: TGTGCCAGCAGAAAGGGGGGGGGCAAGGGGGGCTCCGAGCAGTACTTC. Residues: CASRKGGGKGGSEQYF.

The CDR3 DNA follows: TGTGCCAGCAGGGGGTTTGATAGCAATCAGCCCCAGCATTTT. Its protein product is CASRGFDSNQPQHF. The rearrangement joins TRBV2 to TRBJ1-5; D is unresolved. The V gene's germline CDR1 is SNHLY and CDR2 FYNNEI. CDR3 length: 14 residues. V lost 6 bases to trimming and J lost 0 bases, with 9 bases between them. The whole variable domain, remainder taken from reference TRBV2 and TRBJ1-5, is EPEVTQTPSHQVTQMGQEVILRCVPISNHLYFYWYRQILGQKVEFLVSFYNNEISEKSEIFDDQFSVERPDGSNFTLKIRSTKLEDSAMYFCASRGFDSNQPQHFGDGTRLSIL.

Points on this clonotype: A junction boundary mismatches the germline segment, possibly from a read error. J is TRBJ1-1 and V is TRBV11-2; D gene uncertain. CDR1 is SGHAT and CDR2 is FQNNGV in the germline V gene. CDR3 length equals 13 residues. CDR3 residues: CASTLVGETEAFF. The CDR3 DNA follows: TGTGCCAGCACCTTAGTCGGGGAGACTGAGGCTTTCTTT.

Details on this clonotype: An end of the junction differs from the germline gene, which may be a read error. The chain joins TRBV29-1 to TRBJ1-1; D gene unclear. There are 11 residues in the CDR3. The germline gives CDR1 SQVTM, CDR2 ANQGSEA. The chain's CDR3 is CSVYSNAEAFF. The CDR3 bases are TGCAGCGTTTATTCGAACGCTGAAGCTTTCTTT.

This clonotype turned up a few times. This chain joins TRBV25-1 and TRBJ2-3, with D perhaps TRBD2 (6 bases). There are 12 residues in the CDR3. Germline CDR1 and CDR2: MGHDK and SYGVNS. The V end was cut by 9 bases, the J end by 7 bases, with 14 bases between. This chain's CDR3 is CASAGGRNTQYF. CDR3 nucleotides: TGTGCCAGTGCTGGAGGGCGGAATACGCAGTATTTT.

A remark on this clonotype: The junction departs from the called germline gene at one end, perhaps through a read error. The chain carries TRBV5-1 and TRBJ1-2; D not certain. CDR3 length: 12 amino acids. Germline V CDR1 and CDR2: SGHRS, YFSETQ. The CDR3 loop reads CASSLQNYGCTF. For the CDR3, the DNA is TGCGCCAGCAGCTTGCAAAACTATGGCTGCACCTTC.

The V gene is TRBV11-2, the J gene TRBJ2-7; D remains unclear. Germline V gene lookup returns CDR1 SGHAT and CDR2 FQNNGV. The CDR3 covers 13 residues. The germline V and J ends were trimmed by 2 bases and 10 bases, with 15 bases remaining between them. CDR3 DNA sequence: TGTGCCAGCAGCTTATTGGCCGCGTCCGAACAGTACTTC. This translates into CASSLLAASEQYF.

The chain has TRBV7-8 and TRBJ2-3; TRBD2 agrees at 9 bases. The CDR3 is made up of 16 amino acids. In germline, CDR1 is SGHVS, CDR2 FQNEAQ. Losses at the gene ends were 6 bases for V and 3 bases for J; bases not matched to a gene: 10. CDR3 sequence (DNA): TGTGCCAGCAGTTGTTTAGCGGGAGCTTTAACAGATACGCAGTATTTT. This sequence encodes CASSCLAGALTDTQYF.

Of note for this clonotype: With a much larger clone just one base away, this may be a read error. The V call is TRBV6-2 or TRBV6-3, the J call TRBJ2-7; unclear D gene. CDR1 MNHEY and CDR2 SVGEGT come from the germline V gene. This CDR3 has 13 residues. The CDR3 region is CASNYSESYEQYF. CDR3 coding DNA: TGTGCCAGCAATTACTCGGAGTCCTACGAGCAGTACTTC.

A note on this clonotype: A read error is possible here, since a much larger clone lies one base away. The J gene is TRBJ2-1, the V gene TRBV5-4; D is uncertain. There are 16 residues in the CDR3. In germline, CDR1 is SGHNT, CDR2 YYREEE (reference sequence). V was shortened by 0 bases and J by 8 bases, with 18 bases between the two germline ends. The CDR3 bases are TGTGCCAGCAGCTTGGCCGGGTCCTGCCCCCCCGATGAGCAGTTCTTC. It translates to CASSLAGSCPPDEQFF.

Turning to this clonotype: Germline is not matched at one junction end, which may reflect a read error. This chain uses TRBV11-2 with TRBJ2-1; TRBD2 is a possible D gene (6 bases). The CDR3 is 15 amino acids. Germline V CDR1 and CDR2: SGHAT, FQNNGV. The CDR3 region is CTSSFTSWRLNEQFF. In DNA, the CDR3 is TGTACCAGCAGCTTCACTAGCTGGAGGCTCAATGAGCAGTTCTTC.

For this clonotype: Its ends do not fully match the called genes, so a read error is possible. The V and J genes are TRBV11-2 and TRBJ2-5; D possibly corresponds to TRBD2 (6 bases). Germline V gene sequence: CDR1 SGHAT, CDR2 FQNNGV. This CDR3 region has 16 residues. CDR3 amino acids: CASSLGSSGPGETQCF. In nucleotides, the CDR3 is TGTGCCAGTAGCTTAGGGAGTAGCGGCCCGGGAGAGACCCAGTGCTTC.

Details on this clonotype: A read error may produce the germline difference seen at one junction end. This chain links TRBV10-1 with TRBJ2-7, with D maybe TRBD2 (6 bases). The CDR3 is made up of 16 amino acids. From germline, CDR1 is WNHNN and CDR2 SYGVQD (reference sequence). CDR3 residues: CASHEVRGGGNYEEYF. The CDR3 DNA is TGCGCCTCGCATGAAGTCAGAGGCGGAGGGAACTACGAGGAGTACTTC.

The chain carries TRBV15 and TRBJ1-5, with D unresolved. The ends were cut back, 6 bases at V and 5 bases at J, with 11 bases in the middle. There are 13 residues in the CDR3. CDR1 is LNHNV and CDR2 is YYDKDF in the germline V gene (reference sequence). This CDR3 reads CATRTGRYQPQHF. As DNA, the CDR3 is TGTGCCACCAGGACCGGACGGTATCAGCCCCAGCATTTT.

As concerns this clonotype: The CDR3 does not end in the conserved phenylalanine or tryptophan, so this is likely a read error. The chain combines TRBV4-1 with TRBJ2-5, with 8 bases identical to TRBD2. Germline V lookup: CDR1 MGHRA, CDR2 YSYEKL. V lost 7 bases, J lost 1 base, and 23 bases stayed unmatched. There are 20 residues in the CDR3. For the CDR3, the DNA is TGCGCCAGCAACCAGCCTAAGGAGCGGCCGGGACTAGTGACCCAAGAGACCCAGTACTAC. Its protein is CASNQPKERPGLVTQETQYY.

Details on this clonotype: A single base separates this from a much larger clone, so it may be a read error. The CDR3 coding sequence is TGTGCCATCAGAGACAGGGGGTTCTACGAGCAGTACTTC. This gives the protein CAIRDRGFYEQYF. V and J are TRBV10-3 and TRBJ2-7, with 9 bases lining up with TRBD1. V dropped 6 bases and J dropped 3; count of bases not matched to a gene: 3. The CDR3 consists of 13 residues. Germline CDR1 is ENHRY and CDR2 is SYGVKD.

This clonotype was observed once. One junction end does not reproduce the germline sequence, and a read error may be involved. The chain combines TRBV29-1 with TRBJ2-3, with no clear D. The germline CDR1 and CDR2 sequences are SQVTM and ANQGSEA. The CDR3 length is 13 residues. The CDR3 spells CSVNAAGTDTKYF. The CDR3 DNA sequence: TGCAGCGTCAACGCGGCAGGCACAGATACGAAGTATTTT.